The 29 T cell receptor beta chains below all came from one sample that was sequenced in a study of Ad26.COV2.S vaccination and SARS-CoV-2 variants. TCRdb's table, derived via immunoSEQ multiplex PCR, lists solely in-frame clones and lacks some. The sample contains about 350,000 clones, roughly 84% of which appear only once. The treatment here: some 20 received Ad26.COV2.S at low or high dose, single or two shots; about 5 received placebo; per-sample allocation not given. Sampling happened 63 days after the first vaccine or placebo injection. Source: peripheral blood, taken in a trial of Ad26.COV2.S vaccine versus placebo. The receptors come from a person aged 18-60 years who received the Ad26.COV2.S COVID-19 vaccine or a placebo.

The V and J genes are TRBV6-5 and TRBJ1-2; D remains ambiguous. Per germline, CDR1 MNHEY and CDR2 SVGAGI. The CDR3 runs to 14 residues. Trimming removed 2 bases from V and 4 bases from J, with 11 bases in between. The CDR3 here is CASSYAGVSYGYTF. The CDR3 DNA sequence: TGTGCCAGCAGTTACGCTGGGGTCAGCTATGGCTACACCTTC.

This chain joins TRBV5-4 and TRBJ2-1, with D maybe TRBD2 (7 bases). CDR1 is SGHNT, CDR2 YYREEE, per germline (reference sequence). V lost 4 bases to trimming and J lost 5 bases, with 13 bases between them. The CDR3 extends over 14 amino acids. CDR3 protein: CASSRGLADNEQFF. CDR3 in DNA: TGTGCCAGCAGCCGGGGGCTAGCGGACAATGAGCAGTTCTTC.

The V and J genes are TRBV7-2 and TRBJ2-1, with 7 bases aligning to TRBD2. The length of the CDR3 is 17 residues. V dropped 2 bases and J dropped 4; count of bases not matched to a gene: 11. Germline CDR1 and CDR2: SGHTA and FQGNSA. The CDR3 DNA reads as TGTGCCAGCAGCTTATTTATGTTGGCTAGCGGTTACAATGAGCAGTTCTTC. Translation: CASSLFMLASGYNEQFF.

This clone is a singleton in its sample. V and J are TRBV9 and TRBJ2-1; 8 nucleotides align to TRBD2. This CDR3 contains 14 residues. V lost 4 bases and J lost 9; bases outside the gene matches: 9. CDR1 is SGDLS and CDR2 is YYNGEE in the germline V gene. The CDR3 region has the DNA TGTGCCAGCAGCACCGGGACTAGTGTGAGTGAGCAGTTCTTC. Encoded protein: CASSTGTSVSEQFF. Drawing the rest from reference TRBV9 and TRBJ2-1, the complete variable domain is DSGVTQTPKHLITATGQRVTLRCSPRSGDLSVYWYQQSLDQGLQFLIQYYNGEERAKGNILERFSAQQFPDLHSELNLSSLELGDSALYFCASSTGTSVSEQFFGPGTRLTVL.

The chain carries TRBV6-5 and TRBJ1-1; D is ambiguous. V lost 6 bases to trimming and J lost 1 base, with 9 bases between them. Germline values: CDR1 MNHEY, CDR2 SVGAGI. The CDR3 sequence is 13 residues long. CDR3: CASSATGNTEAFF. The CDR3 DNA reads as TGTGCCAGCAGCGCCACCGGGAACACTGAAGCTTTCTTT.

The gene calls are TRBV7-9 and TRBJ1-6; D is undetermined. The CDR3 consists of 15 residues. CDR1 and CDR2 from the germline V gene are SEHNR and FQNEAQ (reference sequence). Trimming pared 1 base from V and 8 bases from J, leaving 12 bases between. The DNA of the CDR3 is TGTGCCAGCAGCTTAGAGGGCGTTGGGGATTCACCCCTCCACTTT. Translation gives CASSLEGVGDSPLHF.

The chain uses TRBV5-4 and TRBJ1-1; the D is unclear. Germline CDR1 SGHNT, CDR2 YYREEE (reference sequence). Trimming took 1 base from V and 2 from J, leaving 9 bases between them. CDR3 size: 14 residues. CDR3 coding DNA: TGTGCCAGCAGCTTGAGTACGGGAAACACTGAAGCTTTCTTT. This sequence encodes CASSLSTGNTEAFF. The full variable domain, in which reference TRBV5-4 and TRBJ1-1 provide the parts outside the CDR3, is ETGVTQSPTHLIKTRGQQVTLRCSSQSGHNTVSWYQQALGQGPQFIFQYYREEENGRGNFPPRFSGLQFPNYSSELNVNALELDDSALYLCASSLSTGNTEAFFGQGTRLTVV.

J is TRBJ2-7 and V is TRBV2, with TRBD1 as a possible D gene (6 bases). Trimming removed 4 bases at V and 6 bases at J, with 10 bases between. The CDR3 is 12 amino acids. Germline assignment: CDR1 SNHLY and CDR2 FYNNEI. The CDR3 region has the DNA TGTGCCAGCAGTGTTTCAGGGGCCGAGCAGTACTTC. The encoded protein is CASSVSGAEQYF.

This sequence joins TRBV3-1 (or the pseudogene TRBV3-2) and TRBJ2-7; no firm D call. This CDR3 has 15 residues. The V end lost 2 bases, the J end lost 3 bases, and 14 bases lay between the germline ends. The germline V gene has CDR1 LGHDT and CDR2 YNNKEL (reference sequence). The CDR3 bases are TGTGCCAGCAGCCAATCAGGACGTACGAACTACGAGCAGTACTTC. This sequence encodes CASSQSGRTNYEQYF.

The rearrangement uses TRBV30 and TRBJ2-1, with D possibly being TRBD1 (7 bases). The CDR3 spans 21 residues. With 1 base removed from V and 4 bases from J, the gap between germline ends came to 32 bases. Looked up from germline, CDR1 is GTSNPN and CDR2 is SVGIG (reference sequence). The chain's CDR3 is CAWSDLPGQRGGRRKYNEQFF. The CDR3 DNA reads as TGTGCCTGGAGTGATCTCCCGGGACAGAGGGGTGGGAGGCGCAAGTACAATGAGCAGTTCTTC.

The rearrangement links TRBV6-2 or TRBV6-3 to TRBJ1-2, with D perhaps matching TRBD1 (5 bases). Trimming took 0 bases from V and 4 from J, leaving 9 bases between them. The germline V gene encodes CDR1 MNHEY and CDR2 SVGEGT. CDR3 length equals 14 residues. This chain's CDR3 is CASSYSYGGYGYTF. For the CDR3, the DNA is TGTGCCAGCAGTTACTCTTATGGGGGCTATGGCTACACCTTC.

J is TRBJ2-7 and V is TRBV7-9, with D possibly matching TRBD2 (6 bases). V was clipped by 0 bases and J by 7 bases, with 13 bases between them. Germline-derived CDR1 and CDR2 are SEHNR and FQNEAQ (reference sequence). The CDR3 totals 14 residues. The CDR3 spells CASSLARSGGEQYF. CDR3 nucleotide sequence: TGTGCCAGCAGCTTAGCGCGATCAGGAGGGGAGCAGTACTTC. Combining the CDR3 with reference TRBV7-9 and TRBJ2-7 gives the whole variable domain DTGVSQNPRHKITKRGQNVTFRCDPISEHNRLYWYRQTLGQGPEFLTYFQNEAQLEKSRLLSDRFSAERPKGSFSTLEIQRTEQGDSAMYLCASSLARSGGEQYFGPGTRLTVT.

The genes are TRBV27 and TRBJ1-1, with D unclear. V dropped 2 bases and J dropped 0 bases, with 13 bases sitting between them. The germline V gene encodes CDR1 MNHEY and CDR2 SMNVEV (reference sequence). The CDR3 sequence is 16 residues long. The CDR3 sequence is CASSLRRVGLNTEAFF. CDR3 nucleotides: TGTGCCAGCAGTTTAAGAAGGGTCGGATTGAACACTGAAGCTTTCTTT.

This clone showed up just once. The chain joins TRBV7-8 to TRBJ1-5, with D unclear. The V end lost 4 bases, the J end lost 7 bases, and 11 bases lay between the germline ends. The CDR3 covers 13 residues. Germline assignment: CDR1 SGHVS and CDR2 FQNEAQ. This CDR3 is CASSWEVFQPQHF. For the CDR3, the DNA is TGTGCCAGCAGCTGGGAGGTTTTCCAGCCCCAGCATTTT.

V is TRBV4-2 and J is TRBJ2-5; no clear D gene. Germline values: CDR1 LGHNA, CDR2 YNFKEQ. The CDR3 consists of 15 residues. V gave up 3 bases and J gave up 5 bases, with 16 bases separating them. The CDR3 protein is CASSHPERKRETQYF. In DNA form, the CDR3 reads TGTGCCAGCAGCCATCCCGAGAGGAAGAGGGAGACCCAGTACTTC.

V gene TRBV6-5 combines with J gene TRBJ1-1; TRBD1 matches 8 bases. This CDR3 spans 14 amino acids. After removal of 6 bases from V and 4 bases from J, the junction contained 7 bases not matched to a gene. Per the germline V gene, CDR1 is MNHEY and CDR2 is SVGAGI. The CDR3 protein is CASSDRGFVTEAFF. CDR3 DNA: TGTGCCAGCAGCGACAGGGGATTTGTCACTGAAGCTTTCTTT.

This clone was detected only once. The chain employs TRBV21-1 and TRBJ1-4; the DNA was not used to check the table's D call, TRBD1. TRBV21-1 is given as a pseudogene. The CDR3 totals 16 residues. The CDR3 is CASSKLNKGQREKLFF. The CDR3 DNA sequence: TGTGCCAGCAGCAAATTAAATAAGGGACAAAGAGAAAAACTGTTTTTT.

This clone is a singleton in its sample. The chain couples TRBV11-3 to TRBJ1-1, with D hard to call. V was shortened by 2 bases and J by 0 bases, with 19 bases between the two germline ends. Germline assignment: CDR1 SGHNT and CDR2 YENEEA. The CDR3 has 18 residues. CDR3 region: CASSLRVYWARMNTEAFF. Written as DNA, the CDR3 is TGTGCCAGCAGCTTACGGGTGTACTGGGCCCGAATGAACACTGAAGCTTTCTTT.

The rearrangement uses TRBV29-1 and TRBJ2-3; 8 bases are shared with TRBD2. The germline CDR1 and CDR2 sequences are SQVTM and ANQGSEA. Trimming took 7 bases from V and 2 from J; bases not matched to a gene: 8. The CDR3 is made up of 14 amino acids. The CDR3 DNA sequence: TGCAGCGGTTTCGGGGGGGGCTTCACAGATACGCAGTATTTT. Protein: CSGFGGGFTDTQYF.

The genes are TRBV5-4 and TRBJ1-2; the match to TRBD1 covers 7 bases. There are 14 residues in the CDR3. Trimming cost V 3 bases and J 4 bases; bases outside gene matches: 6. Germline V gene data show CDR1 as SGHNT and CDR2 as YYREEE (reference sequence). CDR3 DNA sequence: TGTGCCAGCAGCTGGAGGACAGGTGGCTATGGCTACACCTTC. Translated: CASSWRTGGYGYTF.

The chain uses TRBV5-1 and TRBJ2-1; TRBD1 aligns across 9 bases. Trimming removed 4 bases from V and 5 bases from J; junction bases left unmatched: 10. Per the germline V gene, CDR1 is SGHRS and CDR2 is YFSETQ. This CDR3 region has 16 residues. CDR3: CASSPSGTGSHNEQFF. The CDR3 DNA sequence: TGCGCCAGCAGCCCGTCCGGGACAGGGAGTCACAATGAGCAGTTCTTC. Using reference TRBV5-1 and TRBJ2-1 for the parts outside the CDR3, the full variable domain is KAGVTQTPRYLIKTRGQQVTLSCSPISGHRSVSWYQQTPGQGLQFLFEYFSETQRNKGNFPGRFSGRQFSNSRSEMNVSTLELGDSALYLCASSPSGTGSHNEQFFGPGTRLTVL.

The chain recombines TRBV18 with TRBJ1-1; 8 positions match TRBD1. V shed 3 bases, J shed 3 bases, and the junction held 3 bases outside the gene matches. Germline CDR1 KGHSH, CDR2 LQKENI. This CDR3 region has 14 residues. The chain's CDR3 is CASSPSGGYTEAFF. As DNA, the CDR3 is TGTGCCAGCTCACCGTCAGGGGGCTACACTGAAGCTTTCTTT.

J is TRBJ1-2 and V is TRBV5-1; D is unresolved. The CDR3 totals 15 residues. CDR1 is SGHRS and CDR2 is YFSETQ in the germline V gene. Trimming removed 1 base from V and 3 bases from J, with 13 bases in between. CDR3: CASSLRAGFYYGYTF. CDR3 nucleotide sequence: TGCGCCAGCAGCTTGCGGGCGGGTTTTTACTATGGCTACACCTTC.

Note on this clone: Other nucleotide sequences in the sample specify the same CDR3. The J gene is TRBJ2-7, the V gene TRBV11-2; D possibly corresponds to TRBD2 (5 bases). V lost 1 base, J lost 3 bases, and 7 bases lay in between. The CDR3 loop spans 13 amino acids. Germline assignment: CDR1 SGHAT and CDR2 FQNNGV. The CDR3 region has the DNA TGTGCCAGCAGCTTAGTCGGGGTCTACGAGCAGTACTTC. It translates to CASSLVGVYEQYF.

Of note for this clone: Other nucleotide sequences from this sample produce the same CDR3. The chain recombines TRBV9 with TRBJ1-6; tentative D call: TRBD1 (5 bases). V lost 1 base and J 8 bases, leaving 10 bases between the germline ends. Germline CDR1 reads SGDLS; CDR2 reads YYNGEE. This CDR3 spans 14 amino acids. DNA for the CDR3: TGTGCCAGCAGCGTACGGGACTCTTATTCACCCCTCCACTTT. This translates into CASSVRDSYSPLHF.

This chain joins TRBV12-3 or TRBV12-4 and TRBJ1-1, with D hard to call. This CDR3 is 11 amino acids long. V was cut by 6 bases and J by 3 bases, with 5 bases left in between. The CDR3 coding sequence is TGTGCCAGCAGAGCAGACACTGAAGCTTTCTTT. It yields the protein CASRADTEAFF.

The J gene is TRBJ2-5, the V gene TRBV5-1; tentatively, D is TRBD1 (5 bases). With 4 bases removed from V and 5 bases from J, the gap between germline ends came to 18 bases. The CDR3 runs to 15 residues. Germline V gene lookup returns CDR1 SGHRS and CDR2 YFSETQ. The CDR3 loop is CASSQGDSLRETQYF. The CDR3 bases are TGCGCCAGCAGCCAGGGTGACAGCCTTAGGGAGACCCAGTACTTC.

The chain recombines TRBV19 with TRBJ1-5, with 8 bases fitting TRBD1. The CDR3 length is 13 residues. Germline values: CDR1 LNHDA, CDR2 SQIVND (reference sequence). The V and J ends lost 6 bases and 5 bases, in that order; junction bases with no gene match: 3. The CDR3 DNA follows: TGTGCCAGTAGAACGACAGGGGATCAGCCCCAGCATTTT. Translation gives CASRTTGDQPQHF.

V usage is TRBV12-3 or TRBV12-4 and J usage is TRBJ1-3, with 11 positions matching TRBD1. V lost 5 bases to trimming and J lost 9 bases; unmatched junction nucleotides: 3. This CDR3 has 13 amino acids. The CDR3 spells CASSTGQGATIYF. The CDR3 DNA follows: TGTGCCAGCAGTACTGGACAGGGGGCCACCATATATTTT.